The text below deals with one T cell receptor (beta chain). The antigen remains unidentified. V lost 6 bases and J 6 bases, leaving 14 bases between the germline ends. The germline V gene has CDR1 LNHDA and CDR2 SQIVND (reference sequence). The CDR3 length is 13 residues. Survey level was the resolution at which the v3.0 immunoSEQ assay ran. The method was immunoSEQ multiplex PCR; TCRdb's version includes in-frame clones alone and lacks a portion of them. The table lists 15,000 to 20,000 clones, over 75% of them singletons. This sample was included in a study of long-term antiretroviral therapy in people with HIV. Every one of the participants with HIV received treatment in the United States. Study results and caveats: Blood was collected between the mid-2000s and the late 2010s, possibly under older ART regimens. Post-ART diversity increased but stayed below transplant donor controls.

This rearrangement joins TRBV19 to TRBJ1-2, with D possibly TRBD1 on 6 matching bases. The input for sequencing was unsorted PBMCs, taken 4.2 years after starting antiretroviral therapy. The source of this sequence is a man aged 45-60 years with HIV. The CDR3 bases are TGTGCCAGTAGGGCCGGGGGCAGGGATGGCTACACCTTC. Translating it yields CASRAGGRDGYTF.